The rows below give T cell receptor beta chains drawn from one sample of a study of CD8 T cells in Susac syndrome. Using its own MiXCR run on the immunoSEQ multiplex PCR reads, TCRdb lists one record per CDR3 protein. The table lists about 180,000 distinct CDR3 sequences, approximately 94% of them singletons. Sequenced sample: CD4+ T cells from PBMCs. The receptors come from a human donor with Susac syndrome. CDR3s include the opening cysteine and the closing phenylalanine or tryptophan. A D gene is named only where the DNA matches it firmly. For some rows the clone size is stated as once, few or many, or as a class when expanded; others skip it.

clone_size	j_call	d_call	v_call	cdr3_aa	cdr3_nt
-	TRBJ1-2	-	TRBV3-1	CASSQVGEGYTF	TGTGCCAGCAGCCAAGTCGGGGAGGGCTACACCTTC
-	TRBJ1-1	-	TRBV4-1	CASSQGAGARKTEAFF	TGCGCCAGCAGCCAAGGGGCAGGGGCGAGAAAGACTGAAGCTTTCTTT
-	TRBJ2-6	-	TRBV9	CASSVGVLGYSGANVLTF	TGTGCCAGCAGCGTAGGGGTTCTAGGGTATTCTGGGGCCAACGTCCTGACTTTC
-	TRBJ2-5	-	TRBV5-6	CASSLDTLQETQYF	TGTGCCAGCAGCTTGGACACCCTCCAAGAGACCCAGTACTTC
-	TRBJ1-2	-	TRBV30	CAWSGRDYGYTF	TGTGCCTGGAGCGGGCGGGACTATGGCTACACCTTC
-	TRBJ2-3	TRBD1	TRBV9	CASSPRDRLTDTQYF	TGTGCCAGCAGCCCCCGGGACAGGCTCACAGATACGCAGTATTTT
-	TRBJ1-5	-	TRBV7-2	CASSLIGLPQHF	TGTGCCAGCAGCTTAATTGGTTTGCCCCAGCATTTT
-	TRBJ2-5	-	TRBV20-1	CSPRPHVPGLQETQYF	TGCAGCCCGAGACCCCATGTACCGGGATTACAAGAGACCCAGTACTTC
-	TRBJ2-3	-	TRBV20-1	CSAKRGTDTQYF	TGCAGTGCTAAGAGGGGTACAGATACGCAGTATTTT
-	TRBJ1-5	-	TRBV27	CASSLLARNSNQPQHF	TGTGCCAGCAGTTTATTGGCCAGGAATAGCAATCAGCCCCAGCATTTT
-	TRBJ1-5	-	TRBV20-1	CSATTVVGQPQHF	TGCAGTGCTACGACAGTTGTTGGTCAGCCCCAGCATTTT
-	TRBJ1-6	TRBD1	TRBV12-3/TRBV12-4	CASTLGGTGNSPLHF	TGTGCCAGCACCCTTGGCGGGACAGGGAATTCACCCCTCCACTTT
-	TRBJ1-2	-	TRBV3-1	CASSQGVVSSTNYGYTF	TGTGCCAGCAGCCAGGGGGTCGTAAGTTCTACTAACTATGGCTACACCTTC
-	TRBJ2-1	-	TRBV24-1	CATSDPSNNEQFF	TGTGCCACCAGTGATCCGAGCAACAATGAGCAGTTCTTC
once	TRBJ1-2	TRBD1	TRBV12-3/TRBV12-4	CASRSTGGSGGYTF	TGTGCCAGCAGGTCAACAGGGGGCTCGGGCGGCTACACCTTC
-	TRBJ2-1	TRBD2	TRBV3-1	CASSPLTSYSYNEQFF	TGTGCCAGCAGCCCACTGACTAGCTACTCCTACAATGAGCAGTTCTTC
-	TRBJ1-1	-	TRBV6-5	CASSYGLKAFF	TGTGCCAGCAGTTACGGTTTGAAAGCTTTCTTT
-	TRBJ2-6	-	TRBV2	CASSFSGGAGANVLTF	TGTGCCAGCAGTTTCTCGGGCGGGGCTGGGGCCAACGTCCTGACTTTC
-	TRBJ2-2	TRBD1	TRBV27	CASSFTGGAVGELFF	TGTGCCAGCAGTTTCACAGGGGGCGCGGTCGGGGAGCTGTTTTTT
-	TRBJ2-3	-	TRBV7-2	CASSLGFTSTDTQYF	TGTGCCAGCAGCTTAGGCTTCACGAGCACAGATACGCAGTATTTT
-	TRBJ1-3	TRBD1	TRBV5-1	CASSPGTGQGNTIYF	TGCGCCAGCAGCCCCGGGACAGGGCAAGGAAACACCATATATTTT
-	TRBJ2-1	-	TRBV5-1	CASNTDSYNEQFF	TGCGCCAGCAATACCGACTCCTACAATGAGCAGTTCTTC
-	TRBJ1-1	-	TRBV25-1	CASSEVGMITEAFF	TGTGCCAGCAGTGAAGTGGGGATGATCACTGAAGCTTTCTTT
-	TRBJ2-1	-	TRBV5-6	CASSLVAGANEQFF	TGTGCCAGCAGCTTGGTAGCAGGCGCCAATGAGCAGTTCTTC
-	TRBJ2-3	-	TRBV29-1	CSVPLRRSIDTQYF	TGCAGCGTTCCCTTACGACGGAGTATAGATACGCAGTATTTT
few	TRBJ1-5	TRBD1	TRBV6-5	CASSSGQGARGQPQHF	TGTGCCAGCAGTTCAGGACAGGGGGCGCGAGGTCAGCCCCAGCATTTT
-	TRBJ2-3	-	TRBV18	CASSPTQGVHTQYF	TGTGCCAGCTCACCGACACAGGGAGTCCATACGCAGTATTTT
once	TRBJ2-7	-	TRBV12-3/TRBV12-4	CASSSNKAQGSYEQYF	TGTGCCAGCAGTTCTAACAAGGCCCAGGGGTCCTACGAGCAGTACTTC
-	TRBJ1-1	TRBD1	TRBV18	CASSSRQGFPVNTEAFF	TGTGCCAGCTCCTCAAGACAGGGCTTCCCAGTGAACACTGAAGCTTTCTTT
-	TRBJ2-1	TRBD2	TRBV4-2	CASSRGAGGTEGEQFF	TGTGCCAGCAGCCGAGGCGCGGGGGGAACCGAGGGTGAGCAGTTCTTC
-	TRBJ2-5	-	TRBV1	CTSSPSYGRGRGKETQYF	TGCACCAGCAGCCCATCATATGGGAGGGGAAGGGGAAAAGAGACCCAGTACTTC
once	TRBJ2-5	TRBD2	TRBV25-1	CASSAISGGEQETQYF	TGTGCCAGCAGTGCAATCAGCGGGGGCGAACAAGAGACCCAGTACTTC
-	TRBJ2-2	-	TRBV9	CASSANRALTGELFF	TGTGCCAGCAGCGCGAACAGGGCACTCACCGGGGAGCTGTTTTTT
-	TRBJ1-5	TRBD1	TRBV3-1	CASSQDQGDNQPQHF	TGTGCCAGCAGCCAAGATCAGGGGGATAATCAGCCCCAGCATTTT
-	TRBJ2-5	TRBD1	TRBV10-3	CAISEDREETQYF	TGTGCCATCAGTGAGGACAGGGAAGAGACCCAGTACTTC
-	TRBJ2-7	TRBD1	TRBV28	CASGTAEYEQYF	TGTGCCAGCGGGACAGCGGAATACGAGCAGTACTTC
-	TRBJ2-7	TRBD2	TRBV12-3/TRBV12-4	CASSLRGTGGEQYF	TGTGCCAGCAGTTTACGTGGGACGGGAGGCGAGCAGTACTTC
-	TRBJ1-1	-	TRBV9	CASSEQDTEAFF	TGTGCCAGCAGCGAGCAGGACACTGAAGCTTTCTTT
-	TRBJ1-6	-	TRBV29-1	CSVARASSYNSPLHF	TGCAGCGTTGCTCGGGCGTCCTCCTATAATTCACCCCTCCACTTT
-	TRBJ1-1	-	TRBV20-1	CSASKGGYTEAFF	TGCAGTGCTAGTAAGGGGGGGTACACTGAAGCTTTCTTT
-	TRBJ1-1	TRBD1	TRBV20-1	CSASLDRGNTEAFF	TGCAGTGCTTCCCTAGACAGGGGAAACACTGAAGCTTTCTTT
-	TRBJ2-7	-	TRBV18	CASSPGIREQYF	TGTGCCAGCTCACCAGGGATAAGGGAGCAGTACTTC
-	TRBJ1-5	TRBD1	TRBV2	CASRGDSPNQPQHF	TGTGCCAGCAGGGGGGACAGTCCCAATCAGCCCCAGCATTTT
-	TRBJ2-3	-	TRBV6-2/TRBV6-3	CASSYSTVTTDTQYF	TGTGCCAGCAGTTACTCGACAGTTACCACAGATACGCAGTATTTT
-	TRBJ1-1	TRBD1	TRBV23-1	CASIPPGQGDTEAFF	TGCGCCAGCATTCCTCCGGGACAGGGTGACACTGAAGCTTTCTTT
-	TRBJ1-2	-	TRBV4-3	CASSQWADNNYGYTF	TGCGCCAGCAGCCAATGGGCGGATAATAACTATGGCTACACCTTC
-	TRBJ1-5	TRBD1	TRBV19	CASSQTGIGNQPQHF	TGTGCCAGTAGCCAGACAGGGATCGGCAATCAGCCCCAGCATTTT
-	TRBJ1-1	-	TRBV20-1	CSAIPVRGTEAFF	TGCAGTGCCATCCCTGTCAGGGGCACTGAAGCTTTCTTT
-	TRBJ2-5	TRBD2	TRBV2	CASGPLAGVQETQYF	TGTGCCAGTGGCCCCCTAGCGGGGGTGCAAGAGACCCAGTACTTC
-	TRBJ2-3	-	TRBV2	CASSARAGPDTQYF	TGTGCCAGCAGTGCCAGGGCCGGACCAGATACGCAGTATTTT